A single sample is the source of the 10 T cell receptor beta chains below, sequenced in a study of shared clonotypes between healthy human individuals. TCRdb's table, derived via immunoSEQ multiplex PCR, lists solely in-frame clones and lacks some. Seen here are approximately 1,500,000 clones, roughly 98% observed once, and the top ten hold around 0.47%. Sample: naive CD4+ T cells sorted from blood. Subset given: CD45RA+ positively selected. The receptors stem from a man between 25 and 39 years old in good health.

The chain joins TRBV25-1 to TRBJ1-1, with D perhaps matching TRBD1 (5 bases). This CDR3 has 15 residues. Germline loops: CDR1 MGHDK, CDR2 SYGVNS. The V and J ends lost 7 bases and 4 bases respectively, with 19 bases between them. The CDR3 loop reads CASTPPRGFGTEAFF. DNA for the CDR3: TGTGCCAGCACCCCACCGCGGGGGTTTGGCACTGAAGCTTTCTTT.

The CDR3 protein is CASSLELARPYEQYF. CDR3 nucleotide sequence: TGTGCCAGCAGCTTGGAACTAGCCCGGCCCTACGAGCAGTACTTC. The chain recombines TRBV5-4 with TRBJ2-7, with D perhaps matching TRBD2 (6 bases). There are 15 residues in the CDR3. Trimming pared 0 bases from V and 2 bases from J, leaving 12 bases between. The germline gives CDR1 SGHNT, CDR2 YYREEE (reference sequence).

The chain couples TRBV5-5 to TRBJ2-3, with D perhaps TRBD2 (6 bases). Germline V gene lookup returns CDR1 SGHKS and CDR2 YYEKEE (reference sequence). The CDR3 spans 15 residues. Trimming removed 4 bases from V and 5 bases from J, with 17 bases in between. CDR3 bases: TGTGCCAGCAGCAAGACCCCTCAGGGAGGAGATACGCAGTATTTT. This translates into CASSKTPQGGDTQYF. The whole variable domain, remainder taken from reference TRBV5-5 and TRBJ2-3, is DAGVTQSPTHLIKTRGQQVTLRCSPISGHKSVSWYQQVLGQGPQFIFQYYEKEERGRGNFPDRFSARQFPNYSSELNVNALLLGDSALYLCASSKTPQGGDTQYFGPGTRLTVL.

This clone was recorded only once. The chain couples TRBV5-4 to TRBJ2-3; D perhaps matches TRBD2 (6 bases). This CDR3 region has 17 residues. Trimming shortened V by 4 bases and J by 2 bases, and 20 bases separated the two germline ends. Germline loops: CDR1 SGHNT, CDR2 YYREEE (reference sequence). The CDR3 loop reads CASSGGVARGYTDTQYF. In nucleotides, the CDR3 is TGTGCCAGCAGCGGGGGAGTGGCGCGGGGTTACACAGATACGCAGTATTTT.

A single count supports this clone. The rearrangement uses TRBV7-2 and TRBJ2-1; no clear D. V gave up 5 bases and J gave up 8 bases, with 16 bases separating them. Germline V lookup: CDR1 SGHTA, CDR2 FQGNSA. The CDR3 consists of 14 residues. In nucleotides, the CDR3 is TGTGCCAGCAGCCAAAGGTCACTATTCGATGAGCAGTTCTTC. The encoded protein is CASSQRSLFDEQFF.

About this clone: Distinct nucleotide sequences in the sample also encode this CDR3. The chain has TRBV18 and TRBJ2-3; D is undetermined. V lost 0 bases and J 4 bases, leaving 5 bases between the germline ends. CDR1 is KGHSH, CDR2 LQKENI, per germline. CDR3 length: 13 residues. The CDR3 bases are TGTGCCAGCTCACCACCTGGATCAGATACGCAGTATTTT. Translating gives CASSPPGSDTQYF.

The gene calls are TRBV29-1 and TRBJ2-1, with 10 bases identical to TRBD1. V dropped 7 bases and J dropped 10; count of bases not matched to a gene: 10. In germline, CDR1 is SQVTM, CDR2 ANQGSEA. The CDR3 runs 13 residues. The CDR3 bases are TGCAGCGGACAGGGGGCGATAGCGGGAGAGCAGTTCTTC. This translates into CSGQGAIAGEQFF.

CDR3 protein: CASSPGDQYNEQFF. Written as DNA, the CDR3 is TGCGCCAGCAGCCCAGGGGACCAATACAATGAGCAGTTCTTC. The chain is built from TRBV5-1 and TRBJ2-1, with D tentatively TRBD1 (6 bases). This CDR3 contains 14 residues. V gave up 4 bases and J gave up 4 bases, with 12 bases separating them. Germline assignment: CDR1 SGHRS and CDR2 YFSETQ.

This chain connects TRBV20-1 to TRBJ2-7; D remains unclear. This CDR3 has 11 amino acids. Per the germline V gene, CDR1 is DFQATT and CDR2 is SNEGSKA (reference sequence). The V and J ends lost 6 bases and 6 bases respectively, with 12 bases between them. Here the CDR3 DNA reads TGCAGTGCCCCACGGGTACCCGAGCAGTACTTC. Translation gives CSAPRVPEQYF.

V gene TRBV19 combines with J gene TRBJ2-6; either TRBD1 or TRBD2 may fit D (5 bases each). Germline assignment: CDR1 LNHDA and CDR2 SQIVND (reference sequence). This CDR3 spans 17 amino acids. Trimming stripped 6 bases from V and 0 bases from J, with 15 bases between. The CDR3: CASRSGFGDSGANVLTF. In DNA, the CDR3 is TGTGCCAGTAGATCAGGGTTCGGGGACTCTGGGGCCAACGTCCTGACTTTC.